These T cell receptor beta chains were read from a single sample in a study of cytotoxic CD8 clonotypes in ibrutinib-treated CLL. Method: immunoSEQ multiplex PCR; TCRdb's copy keeps in-frame clones and lacks some. The data show roughly 30,000 clones, approximately 80% seen once. Material: PBMCs, obtained after 36 months of ibrutinib treatment. These receptors originate from a human donor with chronic lymphocytic leukemia. The CDR3 runs from the conserved cysteine through the conserved F or W. D genes are given only for firm matches. Clone size is not always given. Where it is, it says once, few, many or a class for expanded clones.

cdr3_length d_call clone_size j_call v_call cdr3_aa cdr3_nt
9 - - TRBJ1-2 TRBV20-1 CSAGRGYTF TGCAGTGCTGGACGGGGCTACACCTTC
16 - - TRBJ1-5 TRBV19 CASSIERGVGNQPQHF TGTGCCAGTAGTATAGAACGGGGGGTGGGCAATCAGCCCCAGCATTTT
13 - - TRBJ2-5 TRBV7-9 CASSLPSSETQYF TGTGCCAGCAGCTTGCCTAGTTCGGAGACCCAGTACTTC
15 - - TRBJ2-5 TRBV4-1 CASSLSGGLQETQYF TGCGCCAGCAGCCTTTCGGGGGGCCTCCAAGAGACCCAGTACTTC
15 TRBD1 few TRBJ1-5 TRBV7-9 CASSSGTGFVQPQHF TGTGCCAGCAGCTCCGGGACAGGGTTCGTGCAGCCCCAGCATTTT
13 - - TRBJ2-5 TRBV13 CASSRPGQETQYF TGTGCCAGCAGCCGTCCTGGTCAAGAGACCCAGTACTTC
15 - few TRBJ2-5 TRBV27 CASSLGPGQAETQYF TGTGCCAGCAGTTTAGGCCCGGGACAAGCAGAGACCCAGTACTTC
15 TRBD2 - TRBJ2-5 TRBV5-4 CASSSRLAGGETQYF TGTGCCAGCAGCTCAAGACTAGCTGGTGGGGAGACCCAGTACTTC
14 - few TRBJ2-5 TRBV10-2 CASSEGYIGETQYF TGCGCCAGCAGTGAGGGTTACATTGGAGAGACCCAGTACTTC
14 TRBD2 - TRBJ2-1 TRBV6-5 CASSISGSYNEQFF TGTGCCAGCAGTATTAGCGGGAGCTACAATGAGCAGTTCTTC
14 - - TRBJ1-2 TRBV11-2 CASSPFGGDYGYTF TGTGCCAGCAGCCCTTTCGGCGGCGACTATGGCTACACCTTC
12 - once TRBJ2-7 TRBV18 CASSPRDDEQYF TGTGCCAGCTCACCGCGAGATGATGAGCAGTACTTC
15 - - TRBJ1-1 TRBV4-3 CASSQLPDRNTEAFF TGCGCCAGCAGCCAACTCCCGGACCGGAACACTGAAGCTTTCTTT
15 - - TRBJ1-1 TRBV19 CASSPWGGSNTEAFF TGTGCCAGTAGCCCGTGGGGGGGATCGAACACTGAAGCTTTCTTT
14 - - TRBJ1-2 TRBV6-1 CASSEDSGYYGYTF TGTGCCAGCAGTGAAGATAGCGGCTACTATGGCTACACCTTC
15 - - TRBJ2-1 TRBV19 CASSMATLIYNEQFF TGTGCCAGTAGTATGGCCACCTTGATCTACAATGAGCAGTTCTTC
17 TRBD2 - TRBJ2-1 TRBV5-1 CASSPRGEITSYNEQFF TGCGCCAGCAGCCCCCGGGGGGAAATCACCTCCTACAATGAGCAGTTCTTC
15 - - TRBJ2-7 TRBV15 CATSLSVGSSYEQYF TGTGCCACCAGCCTGTCGGTAGGGAGCTCCTACGAGCAGTACTTC
19 TRBD1 - TRBJ2-6 TRBV27 CASSSRQGRRSSGANVLTF TGTGCCAGCAGTTCTCGACAGGGGAGAAGGTCTTCTGGGGCCAACGTCCTGACTTTC
14 - once TRBJ2-7 TRBV7-2 CASSLGDGPYEQYF TGTGCCAGCAGCTTAGGCGACGGACCCTACGAGCAGTACTTC
15 TRBD2 - TRBJ2-3 TRBV30 CAWRGDGLAGGTQYF TGTGCCTGGAGAGGGGATGGACTAGCGGGAGGTACGCAGTATTTT
14 TRBD2 - TRBJ2-1 TRBV11-3 CASSSQRGGAEQFF TGTGCCAGCAGCTCCCAGCGGGGGGGGGCTGAGCAGTTCTTC
10 - few TRBJ2-2 TRBV6-5 CASSYSALFF TGTGCCAGCAGTTACTCGGCGCTGTTTTTT
12 - - TRBJ2-5 TRBV29-1 CSVVAPGDAQYF TGCAGCGTTGTGGCACCAGGGGATGCCCAGTACTTC
12 - - TRBJ2-1 TRBV7-6 CASSWDHNEQFF TGTGCCAGCAGCTGGGACCACAATGAGCAGTTCTTC
15 TRBD1 - TRBJ1-6 TRBV7-3 CASSPTGTANSPLHF TGTGCCAGCAGCCCGACCGGGACAGCTAATTCACCCCTCCACTTT
21 TRBD1 - TRBJ2-2 TRBV13 CASSLEPLGLGQGANTGELFF TGTGCCAGCAGCTTAGAACCACTAGGCCTTGGACAGGGGGCTAACACCGGGGAGCTGTTTTTT
13 - - TRBJ1-6 TRBV11-2 CASSLDLRRPLHF TGTGCCAGCAGCTTAGATCTACGGAGGCCCCTCCACTTT
11 - few TRBJ2-7 TRBV7-9 CASSLDYEQYF TGTGCCAGCAGCTTAGACTACGAGCAGTACTTC
13 - - TRBJ2-3 TRBV2 CASTPWDTDTQYF TGTGCCAGCACTCCCTGGGACACAGATACGCAGTATTTT
14 - - TRBJ1-5 TRBV2 CASSLGSGNQPQHF TGTGCCAGCAGTTTGGGCAGCGGCAATCAGCCCCAGCATTTT
20 TRBD2 - TRBJ2-1 TRBV19 CASSIERWQATSGGNNEQFF TGTGCCAGTAGTATAGAACGGTGGCAGGCGACTAGCGGGGGGAACAATGAGCAGTTCTTC
14 - - TRBJ1-1 TRBV6-5 CASSYRSGYTEAFF TGTGCCAGCAGTTACAGGTCGGGTTACACTGAAGCTTTCTTT
12 - few TRBJ1-2 TRBV10-1 CASKNRNYGYTF TGCGCCAGCAAAAACAGGAACTATGGCTACACCTTC
12 - - TRBJ2-7 TRBV12-1 CASSQCAYEQYF TGTGCCAGCAGCCAGTGCGCCTACGAGCAGTACTTC
13 - - TRBJ1-2 TRBV7-6 CASSPGQAWGYTF TGTGCCAGCAGCCCTGGACAAGCATGGGGCTACACCTTC
15 TRBD1 once TRBJ1-2 TRBV18 CASSPIDRANYGYTF TGTGCCAGCTCACCCATCGACAGGGCCAACTATGGCTACACCTTC
15 - - TRBJ1-2 TRBV5-4 CASSLVGAGNNGYTF TGTGCCAGCAGCTTGGTGGGGGCGGGGAATAACGGCTACACCTTC
16 TRBD1 - TRBJ1-2 TRBV5-5 CASSLGVEGQGEGYTF TGTGCCAGCAGCTTGGGGGTCGAGGGACAGGGAGAGGGCTACACCTTC
14 - - TRBJ1-1 TRBV9 CASSSGPTGLKAFF TGTGCCAGCAGCTCCGGACCTACGGGACTGAAGGCTTTCTTT
14 - - TRBJ2-2 TRBV7-9 CASSFWTDTGELFF TGTGCCAGCAGTTTTTGGACAGACACCGGGGAGCTGTTTTTT
13 - - TRBJ2-7 TRBV5-1 CASSPGANREQYF TGCGCCAGCAGCCCCGGGGCTAACAGAGAGCAGTACTTC
15 TRBD1 - TRBJ1-2 TRBV10-3 CAISFGQGRDYGYTF TGTGCCATCAGTTTTGGACAGGGAAGGGACTATGGCTACACCTTC
14 - - TRBJ1-1 TRBV4-1 CASSQDEVGTEAFF TGCGCCAGCAGCCAAGACGAGGTTGGCACTGAAGCTTTCTTT
14 - - TRBJ1-4 TRBV5-4 CASSLPGKGEKLFF TGTGCCAGCAGCTTGCCGGGAAAGGGTGAAAAACTGTTTTTT
15 - - TRBJ2-2 TRBV6-5 CASTRGTVNTGELFF TGTGCCAGCACCCGCGGGACGGTGAACACCGGGGAGCTGTTTTTT
16 - - TRBJ2-2 TRBV7-6 CASSSRGAANTGELFF TGTGCCAGCAGCTCAAGAGGGGCAGCGAACACCGGGGAGCTGTTTTTT
14 - - TRBJ2-1 TRBV5-6 CASSLGQSYNEQFF TGTGCCAGCAGCTTGGGACAGAGCTACAATGAGCAGTTCTTC
14 - - TRBJ1-5 TRBV15 CATSTSGPHQPQHF TGTGCCACCAGCACGTCAGGACCTCATCAGCCCCAGCATTTT
16 TRBD2 - TRBJ2-5 TRBV5-1 CASSLGGLAEQETQYF TGCGCCAGCAGCTTGGGGGGACTAGCGGAACAAGAGACCCAGTACTTC
13 TRBD1 once TRBJ2-7 TRBV7-9 CASRGDRGYEQYF TGTGCCAGCAGGGGGGACAGGGGATACGAGCAGTACTTC
12 - - TRBJ2-7 TRBV7-9 CATRDASYEQYF TGTGCCACCCGGGACGCCTCCTACGAGCAGTACTTC
12 - - TRBJ1-1 TRBV2 CASSKNSAEAFF TGTGCCAGCAGTAAGAATAGCGCTGAAGCTTTCTTT
12 - - TRBJ2-3 TRBV5-4 CASSFGADTQYF TGTGCCAGCAGCTTCGGCGCAGATACGCAGTATTTT